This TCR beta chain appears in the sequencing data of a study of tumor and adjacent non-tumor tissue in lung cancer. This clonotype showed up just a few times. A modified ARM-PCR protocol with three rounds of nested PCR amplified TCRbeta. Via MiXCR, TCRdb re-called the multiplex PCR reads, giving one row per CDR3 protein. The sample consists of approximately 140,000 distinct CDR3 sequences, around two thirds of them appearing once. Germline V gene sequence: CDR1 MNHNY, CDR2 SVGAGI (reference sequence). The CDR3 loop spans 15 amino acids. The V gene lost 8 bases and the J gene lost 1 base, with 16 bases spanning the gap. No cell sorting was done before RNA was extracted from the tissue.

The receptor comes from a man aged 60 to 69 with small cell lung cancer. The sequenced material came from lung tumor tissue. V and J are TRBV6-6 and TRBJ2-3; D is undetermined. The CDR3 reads CASGTPNRGTDTQYF. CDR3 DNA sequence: TGTGCCAGCGGAACCCCCAATAGGGGCACAGATACGCAGTATTTT.